This T cell receptor (beta chain) was retrieved from a study of tumor-infiltrating lymphocytes in primary liver carcinoma. With 500 ng total RNA as template and a constant-region primer, TCR beta cDNA was made. Libraries for TCR beta were built through three nested multiplex PCR rounds, which together made up a slightly modified ARM-PCR procedure. TRBV1-TRBV30 forward primers and a C-beta reverse primer were used in the first two PCR rounds, which each ran for approximately 9 cycles. Each CDR3 protein is one row after TCRdb ran MiXCR on the multiplex PCR reads. In the table there are more than 75,000 distinct CDR3 sequences, approximately 72% of which are singletons. Looked up from germline, CDR1 is MGHRA and CDR2 is YSYEKL. The CDR3 covers 16 residues. Turning to this clonotype: Relative to the germline gene, one junction end is altered; a read error may explain this.

The approximately 17-32 mg bulk tissue piece was not sorted before simultaneous RNA and DNA extraction. Whichever tumor sample was examined, it had over 75% viable tumor cells. The chain employs TRBV4-1 and TRBJ2-5, with 12 bases matching TRBD2. This clonotype was obtained from a man aged 35-49 years with primary liver carcinoma and hepatitis B virus infection. Sequenced input: liver tumor tissue from sampling region 1. Subset defined: tumor region T1, superior pole. CDR3 sequence reads: CASRQAGLAGRETQYF. CDR3 in DNA: TGCGCCAGCAGACAAGCTGGACTAGCGGGAAGGGAGACCCAGTACTTC.